The rows below give T cell receptor beta chains drawn from one sample of a study of CD8+ T cells in alopecia areata. Sequenced by immunoSEQ multiplex PCR; TCRdb stores in-frame clones only, minus some. Among 200,000 or so clones listed, more than 45% were seen once. Specimen: CD4+ T cells sorted from blood, collected at week 24, from a patient treated with tofacitinib. These receptors came from a human donor with alopecia areata. CDR3s leave out the opening cysteine and the closing phenylalanine or tryptophan. Only part of the rows carry a size: once, few, many, or a class if the clone is expanded.

TRBJ2-7 TRBV29-1 . SVGGGNHYEQY
TRBJ2-5 TRBV7-2 . ASSSRQGGGETQY
TRBJ2-3 TRBV29-1 . SVARGGSTDTQY
TRBJ1-2 TRBV19 once ASGAGGYGYT
TRBJ2-5 TRBV30 . AWSVGLAGVVDETQY
TRBJ2-4 TRBV4-3 once ASSQDSGKGNIQY
TRBJ2-2 TRBV7-2 . ASSSNGRGYTGELF
TRBJ2-5 TRBV5-1 . ASSATQGSYQETQY
TRBJ1-6 TRBV2 . ASSERRNSPLH
TRBJ2-1 TRBV6-4 few ASSLAGREYNEQF
TRBJ1-1 TRBV11-2 once ASSLVGDIAF
TRBJ2-5 TRBV10-3 . AIKTGGNQETQY
TRBJ1-1 TRBV5-1 . ASTGGPGREAF
TRBJ2-3 TRBV2 . ASTEPEGDRTDTQY
TRBJ2-2 TRBV6-6 . ASVPQGDTGELF
TRBJ1-2 TRBV6-6 . ASLRNENHGYT
TRBJ2-5 TRBV7-2 once ASSSFTGNQETQY
TRBJ2-3 TRBV29-1 . SAAGPSGTDTQY
TRBJ2-3 TRBV11-1 few ASSYRPAGASSTDTQY
TRBJ2-5 TRBV10-3 . AIGTAQETQY
TRBJ2-3 TRBV7-2 many ASSEGHEADTQY
TRBJ2-7 TRBV25-1 few ASRTDNSYEQY
TRBJ2-1 TRBV29-1 few SGGAGNGEQF
TRBJ2-7 TRBV28 . ASSSQDFYLN
TRBJ2-7 TRBV28 . ASSPPGDSAYEQY
TRBJ2-3 TRBV19 few ASSPGPSTDTQY
TRBJ1-3 TRBV2 few ASTVGQGLNTIY
TRBJ2-1 TRBV5-1 . ASSLTGGYNEQF
TRBJ2-3 TRBV6-6 . ASAGASGRVQY
TRBJ2-3 TRBV7-2 few ASRLAGGTDTQY
TRBJ2-7 TRBV27 . ASSFSGGTGGRQD
TRBJ2-4 TRBV9 . ASSVGGGDGAKNIQY
TRBJ1-1 TRBV6-5 . ASSSRTGAPEAF
TRBJ2-7 TRBV4-1 . ASSQGLADSYEQY
TRBJ1-2 TRBV28 . ASRGQGYGYT
TRBJ1-1 TRBV7-9 few ASSFEVSSEAF
TRBJ2-3 TRBV7-2 few ASSLSGGAPDTQY
TRBJ1-2 TRBV6-5 . ASSRRQTGHYGYT
TRBJ2-3 TRBV6-5 few ASSYDPLVKDTQY
TRBJ1-4 TRBV2 . ASSELSGDGEKLF
TRBJ2-7 TRBV5-1 . ASSLARKGEQY
TRBJ2-5 TRBV30 . AWSRHGYQETQY
TRBJ2-5 TRBV7-6 few ASSPGTGGVETQY